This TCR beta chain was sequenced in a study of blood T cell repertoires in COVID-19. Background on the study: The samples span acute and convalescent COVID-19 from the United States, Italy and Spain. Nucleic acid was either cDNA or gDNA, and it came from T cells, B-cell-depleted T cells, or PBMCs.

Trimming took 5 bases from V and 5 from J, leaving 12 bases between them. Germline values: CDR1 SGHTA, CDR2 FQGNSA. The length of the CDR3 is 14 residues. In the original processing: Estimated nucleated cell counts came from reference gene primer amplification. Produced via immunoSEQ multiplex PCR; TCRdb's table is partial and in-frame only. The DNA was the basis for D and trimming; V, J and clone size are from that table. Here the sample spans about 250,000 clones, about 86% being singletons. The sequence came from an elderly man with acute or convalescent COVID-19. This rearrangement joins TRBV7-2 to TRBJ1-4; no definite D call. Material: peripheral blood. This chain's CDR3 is CASSLRGRNEKLFF. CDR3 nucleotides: TGTGCCAGCAGCCTGAGAGGGAGGAATGAAAAACTGTTTTTT.